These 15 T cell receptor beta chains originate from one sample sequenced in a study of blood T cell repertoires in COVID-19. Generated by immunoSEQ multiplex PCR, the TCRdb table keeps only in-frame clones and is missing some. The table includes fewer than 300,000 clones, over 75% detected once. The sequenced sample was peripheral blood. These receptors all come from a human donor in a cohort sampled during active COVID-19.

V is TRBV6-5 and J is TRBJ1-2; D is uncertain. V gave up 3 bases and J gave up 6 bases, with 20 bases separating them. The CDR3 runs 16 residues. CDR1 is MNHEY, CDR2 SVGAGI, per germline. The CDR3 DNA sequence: TGTGCCAGCAGTTATTTTAGGTACCCTACCCAGGATGGCTACACCTTC. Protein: CASSYFRYPTQDGYTF.

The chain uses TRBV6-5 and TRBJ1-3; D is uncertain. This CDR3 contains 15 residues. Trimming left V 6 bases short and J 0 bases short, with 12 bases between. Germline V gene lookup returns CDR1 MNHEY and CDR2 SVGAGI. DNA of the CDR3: TGTGCCAGCAGCGCGACGGGAAGCTCTGGAAACACCATATATTTT. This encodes CASSATGSSGNTIYF.

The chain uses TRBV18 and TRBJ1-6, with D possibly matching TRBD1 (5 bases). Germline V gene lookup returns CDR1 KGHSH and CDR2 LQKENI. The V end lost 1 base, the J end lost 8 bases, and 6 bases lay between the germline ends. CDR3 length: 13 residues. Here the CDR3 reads CASSPLRDSPLHF. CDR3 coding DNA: TGTGCCAGCTCACCACTCAGGGATTCACCCCTCCACTTT.

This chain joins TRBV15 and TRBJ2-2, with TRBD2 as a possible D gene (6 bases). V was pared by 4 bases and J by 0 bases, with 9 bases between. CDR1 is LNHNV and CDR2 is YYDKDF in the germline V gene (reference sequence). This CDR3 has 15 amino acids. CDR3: CATSTGTANTGELFF. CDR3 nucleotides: TGTGCCACCAGCACGGGGACTGCGAACACCGGGGAGCTGTTTTTT.

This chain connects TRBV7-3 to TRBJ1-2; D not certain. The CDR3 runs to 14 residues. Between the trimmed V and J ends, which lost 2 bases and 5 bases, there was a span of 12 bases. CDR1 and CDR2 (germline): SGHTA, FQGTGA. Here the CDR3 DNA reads TGTGCCAGCAGCTTATCTACGGGGAGTTATGGCTACACCTTC. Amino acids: CASSLSTGSYGYTF. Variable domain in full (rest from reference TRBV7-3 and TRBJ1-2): GAGVSQTPSNKVTEKGKYVELRCDPISGHTALYWYRQSLGQGPEFLIYFQGTGAADDSGLPNDRFFAVRPEGSVSTLKIQRTERGDSAVYLCASSLSTGSYGYTFGSGTRLTVV.

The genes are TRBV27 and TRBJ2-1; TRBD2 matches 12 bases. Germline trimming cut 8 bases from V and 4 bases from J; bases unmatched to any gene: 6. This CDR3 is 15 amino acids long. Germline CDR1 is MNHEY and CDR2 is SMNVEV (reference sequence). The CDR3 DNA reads TGTGCCAGCGGTAACCTAGCGGGGGGGTACAATGAGCAGTTCTTC. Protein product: CASGNLAGGYNEQFF.

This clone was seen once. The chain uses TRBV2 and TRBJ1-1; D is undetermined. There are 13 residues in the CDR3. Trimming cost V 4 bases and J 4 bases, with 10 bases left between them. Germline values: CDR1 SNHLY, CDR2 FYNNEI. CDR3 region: CASSGQAPTEAFF. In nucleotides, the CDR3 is TGTGCCAGCAGTGGGCAGGCTCCCACTGAAGCTTTCTTT.

The CDR3 DNA reads TGTGCCAGCAGCCGGAATTCCGGGACTAGCCCCTACGAGCAGTACTTC. It yields the protein CASSRNSGTSPYEQYF. V usage is TRBV5-4 and J usage is TRBJ2-7, with 9 nucleotides matching TRBD2. Germline values: CDR1 SGHNT, CDR2 YYREEE (reference sequence). The CDR3 covers 16 residues. Germline trimming cut 4 bases from V and 2 bases from J; bases unmatched to any gene: 10.

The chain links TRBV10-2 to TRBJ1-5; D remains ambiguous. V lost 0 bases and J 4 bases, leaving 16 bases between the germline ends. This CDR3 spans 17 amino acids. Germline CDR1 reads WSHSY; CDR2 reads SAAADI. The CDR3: CASSESPDYVWNQPQHF. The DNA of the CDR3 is TGCGCCAGCAGTGAGTCCCCCGACTACGTCTGGAATCAGCCCCAGCATTTT.

This CDR3 is CASRNGRGHGDNEQFF. The CDR3 nucleotides read TGTGCCAGCAGAAACGGTCGGGGTCACGGCGACAATGAGCAGTTCTTC. The rearrangement links TRBV21-1 to TRBJ2-1; TRBD2 is the table's D call, not checked against the DNA. TRBV21-1 is termed a pseudogene. This CDR3 contains 16 residues.

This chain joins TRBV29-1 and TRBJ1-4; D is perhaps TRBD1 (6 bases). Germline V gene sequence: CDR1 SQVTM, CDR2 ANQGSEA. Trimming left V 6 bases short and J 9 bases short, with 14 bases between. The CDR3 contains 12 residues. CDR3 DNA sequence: TGCAGCGTCGATGGGGGGGGGCAAAAACTGTTTTTT. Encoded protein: CSVDGGGQKLFF.

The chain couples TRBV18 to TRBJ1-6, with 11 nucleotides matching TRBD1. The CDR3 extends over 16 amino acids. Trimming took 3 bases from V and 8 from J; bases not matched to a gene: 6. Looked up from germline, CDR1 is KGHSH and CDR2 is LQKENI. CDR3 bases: TGTGCCAGCTCACCCCGGACAGGGGGCCGTGATTCACCCCTCCACTTT. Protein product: CASSPRTGGRDSPLHF.

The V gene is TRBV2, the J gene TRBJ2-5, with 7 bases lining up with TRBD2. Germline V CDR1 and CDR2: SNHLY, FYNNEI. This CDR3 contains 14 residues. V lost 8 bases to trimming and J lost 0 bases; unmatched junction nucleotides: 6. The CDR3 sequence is CASEGREYQETQYF. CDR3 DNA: TGTGCCAGCGAGGGGCGGGAGTACCAAGAGACCCAGTACTTC.

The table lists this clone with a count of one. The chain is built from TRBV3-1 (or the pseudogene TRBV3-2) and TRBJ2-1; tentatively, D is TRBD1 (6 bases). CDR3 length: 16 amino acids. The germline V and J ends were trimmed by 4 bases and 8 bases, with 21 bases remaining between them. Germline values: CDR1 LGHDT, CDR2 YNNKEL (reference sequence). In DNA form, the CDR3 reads TGTGCCAGCAGCCTTGACCAGGGGTCCCGGGGAGATGAGCAGTTCTTC. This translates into CASSLDQGSRGDEQFF.

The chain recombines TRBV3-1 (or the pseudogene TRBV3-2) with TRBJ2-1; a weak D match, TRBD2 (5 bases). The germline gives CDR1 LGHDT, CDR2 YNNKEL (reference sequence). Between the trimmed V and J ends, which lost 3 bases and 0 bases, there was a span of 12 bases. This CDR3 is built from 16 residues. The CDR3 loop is CASSQGAATSYNEQFF. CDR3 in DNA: TGTGCCAGCAGCCAGGGAGCGGCCACCTCCTACAATGAGCAGTTCTTC.